This T cell receptor beta chain was found in a study of glioma-infiltrating T cells after dendritic cell vaccination. Background on the study: At biweekly intervals, patients got three intradermal dendritic cell vaccine injections.

As for time point: after dendritic cell vaccination, including at tumor progression/relapse. Only patients with spare fresh-frozen tumor and over two years of follow-up were included. PBMC sampling occurred before vaccination, two weeks after the third dose, and at progression. Trimming pared 1 base from V and 2 bases from J, leaving 11 bases between. CDR3 length: 15 amino acids. Germline CDR1 and CDR2: MNHNS and SASEGT. Some clones are missing from TCRdb's copy, which holds only in-frame ones; the method was immunoSEQ multiplex PCR. The sample contains 99,000 or so clones, 90% of which appear only once.

The TCR sequence derives from a human donor with glioblastoma. The sequenced sample was blood, obtained after dendritic cell vaccination. The chain joins TRBV6-1 to TRBJ1-1, with a possible D match to TRBD1 (5 bases). The CDR3 loop reads CASSEGGEGNTEAFF. CDR3 nucleotides: TGTGCCAGCAGTGAAGGGGGGGAAGGAAACACTGAAGCTTTCTTT.